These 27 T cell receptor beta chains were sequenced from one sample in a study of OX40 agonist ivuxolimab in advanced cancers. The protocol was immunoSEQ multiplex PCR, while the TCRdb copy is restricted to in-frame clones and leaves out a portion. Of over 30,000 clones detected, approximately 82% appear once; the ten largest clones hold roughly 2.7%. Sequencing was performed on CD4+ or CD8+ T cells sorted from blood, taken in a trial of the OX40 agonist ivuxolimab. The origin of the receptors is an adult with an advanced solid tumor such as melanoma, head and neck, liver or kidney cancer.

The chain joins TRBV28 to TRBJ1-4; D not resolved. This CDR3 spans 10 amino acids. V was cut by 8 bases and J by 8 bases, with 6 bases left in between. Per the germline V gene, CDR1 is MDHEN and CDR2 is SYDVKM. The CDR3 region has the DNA TGTGCCAGCCTCCAAGAAAAACTGTTTTTT. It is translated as CASLQEKLFF.

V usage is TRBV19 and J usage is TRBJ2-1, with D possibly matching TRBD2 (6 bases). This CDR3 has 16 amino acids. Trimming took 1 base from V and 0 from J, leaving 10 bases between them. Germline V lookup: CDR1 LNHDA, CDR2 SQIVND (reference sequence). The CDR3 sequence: CASSIGHGSSYNEQFF. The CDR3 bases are TGTGCCAGTAGTATAGGGCACGGGAGCTCCTACAATGAGCAGTTCTTC.

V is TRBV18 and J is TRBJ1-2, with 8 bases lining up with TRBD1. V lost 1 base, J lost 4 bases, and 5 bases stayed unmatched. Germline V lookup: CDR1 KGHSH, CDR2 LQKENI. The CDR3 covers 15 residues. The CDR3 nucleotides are TGTGCCAGCTCACCACAGGACAGGGAAGTCTATGGCTACACCTTC. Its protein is CASSPQDREVYGYTF.

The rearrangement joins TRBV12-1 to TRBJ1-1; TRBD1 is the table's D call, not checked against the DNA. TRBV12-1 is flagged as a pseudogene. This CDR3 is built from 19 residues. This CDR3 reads CASSRRRVTSAGRSTEAFF. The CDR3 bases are TGTGCCAGCAGCCGGAGAAGGGTAACGTCGGCAGGGCGTAGCACTGAAGCTTTCTTT.

The CDR3 DNA follows: TGTGCCAGCAGCGCCAGAGAAGGGAATTCACCCCTCCACTTT. It yields the protein CASSAREGNSPLHF. The rearrangement links TRBV9 to TRBJ1-6; no clear D. V lost 3 bases to trimming and J lost 7 bases, with 11 bases between them. This CDR3 region has 14 residues. The germline V gene has CDR1 SGDLS and CDR2 YYNGEE.

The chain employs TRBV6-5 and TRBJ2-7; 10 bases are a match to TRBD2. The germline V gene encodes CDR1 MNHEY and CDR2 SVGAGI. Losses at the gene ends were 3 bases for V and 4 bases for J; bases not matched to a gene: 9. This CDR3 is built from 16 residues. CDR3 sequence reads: CASSYSPSGSIYEQYF. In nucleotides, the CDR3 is TGTGCCAGCAGTTATTCTCCTAGCGGGAGTATTTACGAGCAGTACTTC.

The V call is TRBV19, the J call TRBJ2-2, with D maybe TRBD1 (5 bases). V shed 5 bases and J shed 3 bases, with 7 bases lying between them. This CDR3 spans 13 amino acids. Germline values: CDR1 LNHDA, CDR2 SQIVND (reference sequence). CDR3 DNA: TGTGCCAGTAGTGGGGCGTACACCGGGGAGCTGTTTTTT. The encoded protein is CASSGAYTGELFF.

CDR3 coding DNA: TGTGCCAGCAGTTTAGGGTACGAGCAGTACTTC. Translated, it gives CASSLGYEQYF. V gene TRBV28 combines with J gene TRBJ2-7; no firm D call. Trimming left V 2 bases short and J 4 bases short, with 3 bases between. Per the germline V gene, CDR1 is MDHEN and CDR2 is SYDVKM. This CDR3 is built from 11 residues. Combining the CDR3 with reference TRBV28 and TRBJ2-7 gives the whole variable domain DVKVTQSSRYLVKRTGEKVFLECVQDMDHENMFWYRQDPGLGLRLIYFSYDVKMKEKGDIPEGYSVSREKKERFSLILESASTNQTSMYLCASSLGYEQYFGPGTRLTVT.

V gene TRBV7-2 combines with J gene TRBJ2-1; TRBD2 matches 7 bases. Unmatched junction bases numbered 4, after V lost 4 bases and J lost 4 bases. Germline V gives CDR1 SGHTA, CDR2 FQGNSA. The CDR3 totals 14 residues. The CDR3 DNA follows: TGTGCCAGCAGCTCGCCGGGACTATACAATGAGCAGTTCTTC. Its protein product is CASSSPGLYNEQFF.

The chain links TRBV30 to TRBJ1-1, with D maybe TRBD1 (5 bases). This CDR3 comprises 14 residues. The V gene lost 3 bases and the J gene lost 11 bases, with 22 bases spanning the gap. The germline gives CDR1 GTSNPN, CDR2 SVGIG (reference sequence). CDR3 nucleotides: TGTGCCTGGAGCGGGGGGGGATATCTGAATCGGGCTTTCTTT. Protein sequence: CAWSGGGYLNRAFF.

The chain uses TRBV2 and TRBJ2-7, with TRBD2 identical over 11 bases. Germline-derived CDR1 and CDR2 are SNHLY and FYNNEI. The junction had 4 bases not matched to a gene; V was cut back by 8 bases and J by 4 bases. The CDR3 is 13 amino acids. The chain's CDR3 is CASVAGGRYEQYF. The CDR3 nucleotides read TGTGCCAGCGTAGCGGGAGGGCGTTACGAGCAGTACTTC.

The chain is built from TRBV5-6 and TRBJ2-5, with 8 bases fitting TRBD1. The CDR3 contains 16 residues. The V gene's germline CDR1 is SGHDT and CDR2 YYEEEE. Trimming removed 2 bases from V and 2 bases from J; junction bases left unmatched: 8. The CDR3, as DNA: TGTGCCAGCAGCTTTACAGGGGGAGAGGGGCAAGAGACCCAGTACTTC. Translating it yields CASSFTGGEGQETQYF.

For the CDR3, the DNA is TGTGCCAGCAGCGTAACGGGAATGAACACTGAAGCTTTCTTT. Protein product: CASSVTGMNTEAFF. The gene calls are TRBV9 and TRBJ1-1; no clear D gene. The germline V gene has CDR1 SGDLS and CDR2 YYNGEE. The CDR3 spans 14 residues. The V gene lost 1 base and the J gene lost 0 bases, with 7 bases spanning the gap. The whole variable domain, filled in from reference TRBV9 and TRBJ1-1, reads DSGVTQTPKHLITATGQRVTLRCSPRSGDLSVYWYQQSLDQGLQFLIQYYNGEERAKGNILERFSAQQFPDLHSELNLSSLELGDSALYFCASSVTGMNTEAFFGQGTRLTVV.

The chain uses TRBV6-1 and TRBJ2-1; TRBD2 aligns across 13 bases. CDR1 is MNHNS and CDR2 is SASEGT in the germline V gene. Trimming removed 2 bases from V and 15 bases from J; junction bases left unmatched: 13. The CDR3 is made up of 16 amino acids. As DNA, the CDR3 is TGTGCCAGCAGTGAAAGACTAGCGGGAGGCCCACCCCGGCGGTTCTTC. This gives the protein CASSERLAGGPPRRFF.

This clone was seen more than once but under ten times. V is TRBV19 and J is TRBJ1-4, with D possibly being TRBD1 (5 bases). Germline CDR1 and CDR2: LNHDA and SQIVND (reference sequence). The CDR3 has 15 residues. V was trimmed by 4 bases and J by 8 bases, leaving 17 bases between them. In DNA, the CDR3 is TGTGCCAGTAGTAACTTGGCCGGGGCATCCGAAAAACTGTTTTTT. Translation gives CASSNLAGASEKLFF.

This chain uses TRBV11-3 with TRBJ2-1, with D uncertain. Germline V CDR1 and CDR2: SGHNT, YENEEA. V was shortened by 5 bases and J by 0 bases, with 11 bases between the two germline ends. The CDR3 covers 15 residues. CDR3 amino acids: CASSAYFSSYNEQFF. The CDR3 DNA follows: TGTGCCAGCAGCGCCTACTTTAGCTCCTACAATGAGCAGTTCTTC.

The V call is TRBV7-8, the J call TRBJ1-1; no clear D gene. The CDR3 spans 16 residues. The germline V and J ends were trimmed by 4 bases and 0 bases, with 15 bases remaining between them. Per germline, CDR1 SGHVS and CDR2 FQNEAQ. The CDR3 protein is CASSSSRGILNTEAFF. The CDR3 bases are TGTGCCAGCAGCTCCTCCCGTGGGATTTTGAACACTGAAGCTTTCTTT.

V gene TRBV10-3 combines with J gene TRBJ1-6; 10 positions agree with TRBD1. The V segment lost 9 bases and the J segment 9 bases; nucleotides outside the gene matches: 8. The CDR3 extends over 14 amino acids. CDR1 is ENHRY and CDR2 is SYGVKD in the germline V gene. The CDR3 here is CAIGTGVESSPLHF. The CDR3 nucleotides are TGTGCCATAGGGACAGGGGTCGAGAGTTCACCCCTCCACTTT.

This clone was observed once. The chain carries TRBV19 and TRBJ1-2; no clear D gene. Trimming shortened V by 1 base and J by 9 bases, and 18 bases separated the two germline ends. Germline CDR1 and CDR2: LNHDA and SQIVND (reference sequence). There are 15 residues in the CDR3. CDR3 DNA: TGTGCCAGTAGTATAGTGTCCCCGCAGGACGTGAGCTACACCTTC. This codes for CASSIVSPQDVSYTF.

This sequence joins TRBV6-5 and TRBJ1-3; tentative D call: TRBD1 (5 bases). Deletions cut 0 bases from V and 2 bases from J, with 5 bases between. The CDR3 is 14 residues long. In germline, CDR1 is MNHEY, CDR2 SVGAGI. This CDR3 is CASSYSGPGNTIYF. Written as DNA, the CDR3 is TGTGCCAGCAGTTACTCGGGGCCTGGAAACACCATATATTTT.

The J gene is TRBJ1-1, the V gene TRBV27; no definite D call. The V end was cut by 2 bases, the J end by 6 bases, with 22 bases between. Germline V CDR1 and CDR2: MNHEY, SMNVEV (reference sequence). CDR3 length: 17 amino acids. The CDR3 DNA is TGTGCCAGCAGTTTAAGGCCTGGGAGGGCGGGGTATGCTGAAGCTTTCTTT. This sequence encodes CASSLRPGRAGYAEAFF.

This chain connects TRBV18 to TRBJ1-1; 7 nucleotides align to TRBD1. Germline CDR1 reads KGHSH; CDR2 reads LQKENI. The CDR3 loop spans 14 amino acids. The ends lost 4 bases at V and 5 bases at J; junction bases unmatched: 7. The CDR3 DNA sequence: TGTGCCAGCTCACGTACAGGGGATAGGACTGAAGCTTTCTTT. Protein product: CASSRTGDRTEAFF.

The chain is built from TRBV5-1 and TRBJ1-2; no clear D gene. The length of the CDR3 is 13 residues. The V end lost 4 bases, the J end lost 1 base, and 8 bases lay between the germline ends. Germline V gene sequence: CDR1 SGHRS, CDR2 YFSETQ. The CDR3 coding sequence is TGCGCCAGCAGCCCGGACCTTAACTATGGCTACACCTTC. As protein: CASSPDLNYGYTF.

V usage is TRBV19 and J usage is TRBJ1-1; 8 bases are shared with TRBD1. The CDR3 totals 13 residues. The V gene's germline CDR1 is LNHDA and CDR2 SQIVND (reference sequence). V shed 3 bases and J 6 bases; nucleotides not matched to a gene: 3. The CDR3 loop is CASSIDRGPEAFF. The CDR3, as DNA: TGTGCCAGTAGTATCGACAGGGGCCCTGAAGCTTTCTTT.

Written as DNA, the CDR3 is TGTGCCAGCAGCTCCGGGACAGGGGCCAACGAGCAGTACTTC. This sequence encodes CASSSGTGANEQYF. The chain couples TRBV7-2 to TRBJ2-7, with 10 bases that match TRBD1. Trimming removed 4 bases from V and 5 bases from J; junction bases left unmatched: 5. CDR1 and CDR2 from the germline V gene are SGHTA and FQGNSA. The length of the CDR3 is 14 residues.

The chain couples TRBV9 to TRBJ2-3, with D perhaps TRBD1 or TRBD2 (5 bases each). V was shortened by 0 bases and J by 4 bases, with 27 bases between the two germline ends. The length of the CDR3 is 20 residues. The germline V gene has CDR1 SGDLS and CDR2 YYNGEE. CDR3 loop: CASSVGLRRGPSSGADTQYF. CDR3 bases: TGTGCCAGCAGCGTAGGTCTCCGACGGGGACCTAGTTCGGGTGCAGATACGCAGTATTTT. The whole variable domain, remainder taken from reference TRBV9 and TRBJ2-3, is DSGVTQTPKHLITATGQRVTLRCSPRSGDLSVYWYQQSLDQGLQFLIQYYNGEERAKGNILERFSAQQFPDLHSELNLSSLELGDSALYFCASSVGLRRGPSSGADTQYFGPGTRLTVL.

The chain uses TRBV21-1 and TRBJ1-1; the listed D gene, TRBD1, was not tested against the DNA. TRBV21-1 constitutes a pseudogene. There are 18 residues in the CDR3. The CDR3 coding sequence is TGTGCCAGCAGCCGTAACCCAGGGTTTCGGTGGAGGAACACTGAAGCTTTCTTT. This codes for CASSRNPGFRWRNTEAFF.